This section outlines one T cell receptor (beta chain) sequence together with its context. Libraries were prepared by immunoSEQ multiplex PCR; TCRdb keeps only in-frame clonotypes and omits some of them. The profile shows 4,000 to 6,000 clones, approximately 60% of them singletons. V was pared by 2 bases and J by 2 bases, with 6 bases between. This CDR3 comprises 13 residues. CDR1 and CDR2 from the germline V gene are KGHSH and LQKENI. These data come from a study of T cells in localized non-small cell lung cancer. The rearrangement joins TRBV18 to TRBJ2-5; D uncertain. The source of this sequence is a male donor aged 60 or over with stage I squamous cell lung carcinoma. The specimen comprised lymph node tissue, sampled before any cancer treatment. CDR3 in DNA: TGTGCCAGCTCACCAATCCCACAAGAGACCCAGTACTTC. Translation gives CASSPIPQETQYF.